Listed here are 7 T cell receptor beta chains from one sample, sequenced in a study of cytomegalovirus exposure and HLA in healthy donors. 60 Vbeta and 13 Jbeta primers were used in PCR. Data came from immunoSEQ multiplex PCR; TCRdb stores just in-frame clones and leaves some out. The sample yields approximately 210,000 clones, 80% seen once. Sequenced input: PBMCs. The receptors shown here come from a woman between 40 and 55 years old in good health and CMV-seronegative.

J is TRBJ2-7 and V is TRBV4-1; 13 nucleotides align to TRBD2. CDR1 and CDR2 from the germline V gene are MGHRA and YSYEKL. The V gene end was trimmed by 0 bases and the J gene end by 6 bases; junction bases not matched to a gene: 5. CDR3 length: 16 residues. The CDR3 DNA follows: TGCGCCAGCAGCCAAGATGGACTAGCGGGAGTGGGCGAGCAGTACTTC. Its protein product is CASSQDGLAGVGEQYF.

This chain joins TRBV6-6 and TRBJ2-5, with D maybe TRBD1 (5 bases). V lost 6 bases and J 4 bases, leaving 12 bases between the germline ends. Per germline, CDR1 MNHNY and CDR2 SVGAGI (reference sequence). The length of the CDR3 is 13 residues. The CDR3 sequence: CASSPRDGETQYF. Written as DNA, the CDR3 is TGTGCCAGCAGCCCCAGGGATGGAGAGACCCAGTACTTC.

The chain carries TRBV7-2 and TRBJ1-2; 7 bases align to TRBD1. J lost 6 bases, V lost 5 bases, and 9 bases had no gene match. Germline assignment: CDR1 SGHTA and CDR2 FQGNSA. CDR3 length equals 14 residues. The DNA of the CDR3 is TGTGCCAGCAGCATCGAGACAGGGACCAATGGCTACACCTTC. Its protein product is CASSIETGTNGYTF. Together with reference TRBV7-2 and TRBJ1-2, the CDR3 gives the full variable domain: GAGVSQSPSNKVTEKGKDVELRCDPISGHTALYWYRQSLGQGLEFLIYFQGNSAPDKSGLPSDRFSAERTGGSVSTLTIQRTQQEDSAVYLCASSIETGTNGYTFGSGTRLTVV.

There are a few counts of this clone. This CDR3 reads CASSQWRNEQFF. The CDR3 nucleotides read TGTGCCAGCAGCCAGTGGCGGAATGAGCAGTTCTTC. The chain links TRBV6-5 to TRBJ2-1; D is uncertain. The CDR3 is made up of 12 amino acids. Germline V gene lookup returns CDR1 MNHEY and CDR2 SVGAGI. V dropped 6 bases and J dropped 7 bases, with 10 bases sitting between them.

The V and J genes are TRBV11-3 and TRBJ1-1, with D hard to call. The germline V gene encodes CDR1 SGHNT and CDR2 YENEEA. The CDR3 runs 15 residues. V was cut by 5 bases and J by 4 bases, with 17 bases left in between. CDR3 residues: CASSNSYGRGTEAFF. The CDR3 DNA follows: TGTGCCAGCAGCAACTCCTACGGCCGCGGCACTGAAGCTTTCTTT.

V gene TRBV5-1 combines with J gene TRBJ1-2, with TRBD1 identical over 7 bases. The CDR3 contains 15 residues. V was pared by 4 bases and J by 0 bases, with 6 bases of the junction left unmatched. CDR1 and CDR2 from the germline V gene are SGHRS and YFSETQ. The CDR3 DNA reads as TGCGCCAGCAGCAGTCGACAGGGCTCTAACTATGGCTACACCTTC. Its translation is CASSSRQGSNYGYTF. Full variable domain (missing parts from reference TRBV5-1 and TRBJ1-2): KAGVTQTPRYLIKTRGQQVTLSCSPISGHRSVSWYQQTPGQGLQFLFEYFSETQRNKGNFPGRFSGRQFSNSRSEMNVSTLELGDSALYLCASSSRQGSNYGYTFGSGTRLTVV.

The J gene is TRBJ1-2, the V gene TRBV6-5; 7 bases line up with TRBD1. V gave up 7 bases and J gave up 4 bases; unmatched junction bases: 9. Germline V lookup: CDR1 MNHEY, CDR2 SVGAGI. The CDR3 runs to 14 residues. The CDR3 reads CASTPHGTAYGYTF. The DNA of the CDR3 is TGTGCCAGCACCCCTCATGGGACAGCCTATGGCTACACCTTC.